This T cell receptor beta chain was obtained from a study of cytomegalovirus exposure and HLA in healthy donors. The trim removed 4 bases at V and 1 base at J, leaving 2 bases unmatched. Per the germline V gene, CDR1 is KGHSH and CDR2 is LQKENI. The CDR3 extends over 15 amino acids. Both 60 Vbeta primers and 13 Jbeta primers went into the PCR. Here immunoSEQ multiplex PCR was the method, and the copy in TCRdb shows in-frame clones only, minus some. The sample holds 110,000 to 150,000 clones; more than 7.5% are singletons and the top ten take 1.5% to 2%. The chain is built from TRBV18 and TRBJ2-3; 10 bases fit TRBD2. The specimen sequenced was PBMCs. The receptor was derived from a man aged 50 or older in good health and CMV-seronegative. As DNA, the CDR3 is TGTGCCAGCTCACTAGCGGGGGGCCGCACAGATACGCAGTATTTT. Translating it yields CASSLAGGRTDTQYF.